This TCR beta chain is from a study of blood T cell repertoires in COVID-19. In the study overall: COVID-19 samples, acute and convalescent, were from the United States, Italy and Spain. T cells, B-cell-depleted T cells, or PBMCs provided the cDNA or gDNA that served as material.

This table comes from immunoSEQ multiplex PCR, and its TCRdb copy is limited to in-frame clones, with some not included. The sample has approximately 65,000 clones; approximately 95% are singletons. This CDR3 has 15 residues. Germline CDR1 reads SGHVS; CDR2 reads FNYEAQ. J was trimmed by 7 bases and V by 4 bases; bases with no gene match: 8. Sequencing input: peripheral blood. The chain links TRBV7-6 to TRBJ1-4; TRBD1 matches 8 bases. The sequence was collected from a man between 70 and 80 years old with active COVID-19. The CDR3 sequence is CASSSAGTGGEKLFF. The CDR3, as DNA: TGTGCCAGCAGCTCCGCCGGGACAGGAGGTGAAAAACTGTTTTTT. Drawing the rest from reference TRBV7-6 and TRBJ1-4, the complete variable domain is GAGVSQSPRYKVTKRGQDVALRCDPISGHVSLYWYRQALGQGPEFLTYFNYEAQQDKSGLPNDRFSAERPEGSISTLTIQRTEQRDSAMYRCASSSAGTGGEKLFFGSGTQLSVL.